These 11 T cell receptor beta chains were sequenced from one sample in a study of cytomegalovirus exposure and HLA in healthy donors. 60 Vbeta and 13 Jbeta primers were used in PCR. TCRdb keeps only in-frame clones here, not all; method: immunoSEQ multiplex PCR. Found here are more than 200,000 clones, 60% to 80% of them singletons; the top ten hold around 1.8%. Sequencing was performed on PBMCs. The receptors stem from a man younger than 35 in good health and CMV-seronegative.

The chain links TRBV15 to TRBJ1-2; D is perhaps TRBD1 (5 bases). Between the trimmed V and J ends, which lost 0 bases and 1 base, there was a span of 6 bases. Germline CDR1 and CDR2: LNHNV and YYDKDF (reference sequence). This CDR3 comprises 14 residues. In DNA form, the CDR3 reads TGTGCCACCAGCAGAGAAGGGGATAACTATGGCTACACCTTC. This gives the protein CATSREGDNYGYTF.

The genes are TRBV19 and TRBJ2-7; TRBD1 agrees at 7 bases. The ends lost 5 bases at V and 2 bases at J; junction bases unmatched: 9. Germline CDR1 LNHDA, CDR2 SQIVND (reference sequence). The CDR3 extends over 15 amino acids. In DNA form, the CDR3 reads TGTGCCAGTAGTCGGACAGGAATTATAACCTACGAGCAGTACTTC. Its protein product is CASSRTGIITYEQYF.

This chain connects TRBV15 to TRBJ2-3; D is unresolved. Germline lookup yields CDR1 LNHNV and CDR2 YYDKDF (reference sequence). V was pared by 1 base and J by 0 bases, with 8 bases between. This CDR3 is 15 amino acids long. CDR3 in amino acids: CATSRGGESTDTQYF. Written as DNA, the CDR3 is TGTGCCACCAGCAGAGGCGGAGAAAGCACAGATACGCAGTATTTT.

The CDR3 spells CASSPGSMNTEAFF. Written as DNA, the CDR3 is TGTGCCAGTAGTCCAGGGTCGATGAACACTGAAGCTTTCTTT. The genes are TRBV19 and TRBJ1-1; possibly TRBD1 for D (5 bases). The CDR3 is 14 amino acids. CDR1 and CDR2 (germline): LNHDA, SQIVND (reference sequence). Trimming removed 5 bases at V and 0 bases at J, with 10 bases between.

This chain connects TRBV27 to TRBJ1-1; 8 bases are a match to TRBD1. The CDR3 is made up of 11 amino acids. Germline CDR1 is MNHEY and CDR2 is SMNVEV (reference sequence). Trimming removed 7 bases from V and 8 bases from J; junction bases left unmatched: 3. CDR3 sequence: CASIRTGEAFF. DNA for the CDR3: TGTGCCAGCATCCGGACAGGGGAAGCTTTCTTT.

V and J are TRBV14 and TRBJ2-6; D not certain. Trimming cost V 1 base and J 1 base, with 5 bases left between them. This CDR3 spans 15 amino acids. CDR1 is SGHDN and CDR2 is FVKESK in the germline V gene. This CDR3 reads CASSQVGSGANVLTF. DNA for the CDR3: TGTGCCAGCAGCCAAGTCGGTTCTGGGGCCAACGTCCTGACTTTC.

The V and J genes are TRBV4-1 and TRBJ1-5, with TRBD1 identical over 12 bases. The J segment lost 0 bases and the V segment lost 0 bases, leaving 12 bases of the junction unmatched. Germline V lookup: CDR1 MGHRA, CDR2 YSYEKL. There are 21 residues in the CDR3. The CDR3 loop is CASSQEGWGQGAVYSNQPQHF. CDR3 nucleotide sequence: TGCGCCAGCAGCCAAGAAGGTTGGGGACAGGGGGCCGTTTATAGCAATCAGCCCCAGCATTTT.

V is TRBV7-9 and J is TRBJ2-1; no clear D gene. CDR1 is SEHNR and CDR2 is FQNEAQ in the germline V gene (reference sequence). This CDR3 comprises 12 residues. Trimming removed 6 bases at V and 7 bases at J, with 10 bases between. The CDR3 protein is CASRGPPNEQFF. The DNA for the CDR3 is TGTGCCAGCAGGGGCCCCCCTAATGAGCAGTTCTTC.

This chain uses TRBV5-8 with TRBJ2-3, with D possibly TRBD1 on 5 matching bases. The CDR3 consists of 14 residues. V lost 3 bases and J 3 bases, leaving 11 bases between the germline ends. Germline V CDR1 and CDR2: SGHTS, YDEGEE. CDR3 nucleotides: TGTGCCAGCAGCTCGGACAAACCTACAGATACGCAGTATTTT. Translating it yields CASSSDKPTDTQYF.

This chain joins TRBV28 and TRBJ2-1, with 8 bases that match TRBD2. Germline V gene data show CDR1 as MDHEN and CDR2 as SYDVKM. There are 14 residues in the CDR3. Germline trimming cut 8 bases from V and 5 bases from J; bases unmatched to any gene: 8. The chain's CDR3 is CASVSISGDNEQFF. Here the CDR3 DNA reads TGTGCCAGCGTCTCCATTAGCGGGGACAATGAGCAGTTCTTC.

This clone occurred a few times. The genes are TRBV28 and TRBJ2-3; 10 bases fit TRBD2. The V and J ends lost 4 bases and 5 bases, in that order; junction bases with no gene match: 9. The CDR3 runs to 16 residues. Germline loops: CDR1 MDHEN, CDR2 SYDVKM. The CDR3 sequence: CASSSPASGRLDTQYF. The CDR3, as DNA: TGTGCCAGCAGTTCCCCGGCTAGCGGGAGATTAGATACGCAGTATTTT.